This TCR beta chain was documented in a study of beta chain features in type 1 diabetes. Study-wide results and limits: Shorter TCRB CDR3s, moderately but significantly so, marked every one of the four CD4+ subsets in Type 1 diabetes patients.

Regarding this clone: The antigen is not known.

Sequencing targeted expressed TCRB transcripts, as all isolated RNA had been reverse transcribed. Libraries were prepared by immunoSEQ multiplex PCR; TCRdb keeps only in-frame clonotypes and omits some of them. This sample carries about 260,000 clones, just over 20% of them seen once, and the ten largest clones take around 0.028%. Germline loops: CDR1 LGHNA, CDR2 YNFKEQ. With 0 bases clipped from V and 1 base from J, the junction kept 6 bases outside the gene matches. CDR3 length equals 16 residues. The material sequenced was naive CD4+ T cells from blood. This TCR derives from a middle-aged woman with type 1 diabetes. The chain has TRBV4-2 and TRBJ2-7; 7 nucleotides align to TRBD2. In DNA, the CDR3 is TGTGCCAGCAGCCAAGATGTCAGCGGGAATTCCTACGAGCAGTACTTC. It is translated as CASSQDVSGNSYEQYF.